This T cell receptor (beta chain) was profiled in a study of post-analysis software for immune sequencing data. Study-wide findings and caveats: Multiple sclerosis patients showed significantly lower normalized Chao1 diversity than controls did. Roughly 5 TRBV segments, including TRBV5-6, TRBV5-1 and TRBV20-1, were more frequent in patients than controls.

Unique-molecular-identifier-tagged TCR beta cDNA libraries were used. TCRdb used MiXCR to reprocess the PCR reads, holding one entry per CDR3 protein. The table shows about 570,000 distinct CDR3 sequences, with under 40% occurring only once. The ends were cut back, 4 bases at V and 3 bases at J, with 16 bases in the middle. This CDR3 has 17 amino acids. From germline, CDR1 is LGHDT and CDR2 YNNKEL (reference sequence). This clonotype was detected a few times. Its antigen remains unknown. The genes are TRBV3-1 and TRBJ2-6, with D maybe TRBD1 (7 bases). The TCR was taken from a girl aged 2-17 years with multiple sclerosis. What was sequenced was blood. DNA for the CDR3: TGTGCCAGCAGCCTCTCGCAGGGGGGATTTGGGGCCAACGTCCTGACTTTC. Encoded protein: CASSLSQGGFGANVLTF. The whole variable domain, remainder taken from reference TRBV3-1 and TRBJ2-6, is DTAVSQTPKYLVTQMGNDKSIKCEQNLGHDTMYWYKQDSKKFLKIMFSYNNKELIINETVPNRFSPKSPDKAHLNLHINSLELGDSAVYFCASSLSQGGFGANVLTFGAGSRLTVL.